These 23 T cell receptor beta chains were sequenced from one sample in a study of T cells in Graves' hyperthyroidism and ophthalmopathy. Amplification yielded TCR beta CDR3 regions, with RNA transcripts as the source. During a first-round RT-PCR of the TCR CDR3, the HTBI primer set was used. One entry per CDR3 protein, called by TCRdb with MiXCR from the multiplex PCR reads. The data show roughly 500,000 distinct CDR3 sequences, with 46% seen just once and 19% held by the top ten. Material for sequencing was peripheral blood or thyroid tissue (not recorded which). Source of these receptors: an adult woman with Graves' disease, either hyperthyroidism or ophthalmopathy (not recorded which).

This clonotype was seen many times. The chain uses TRBV25-1 and TRBJ2-6; D gene ambiguous. Trimming cost V 4 bases and J 1 base, with 17 bases left between them. The CDR3 extends over 18 amino acids. Germline V gives CDR1 MGHDK, CDR2 SYGVNS. The DNA of the CDR3 is TGTGCCAGCAGTGGAGGAGCAGGTCTAGGTTCTGGGGCCAACGTCCTGACTTTC. Protein sequence: CASSGGAGLGSGANVLTF.

This sequence joins TRBV7-8 and TRBJ1-1, with D perhaps matching TRBD1 (5 bases). Per the germline V gene, CDR1 is SGHVS and CDR2 is FQNEAQ. Trimming shortened V by 4 bases and J by 6 bases, and 12 bases separated the two germline ends. The CDR3 is 13 amino acids. As DNA, the CDR3 is TGTGCCAGCAGCTACGGGACTGGGCCTGAAGCTTTCTTT. The encoded protein is CASSYGTGPEAFF.

Only a few counts were recorded for this clonotype. This chain uses TRBV6-5 with TRBJ1-5; maybe TRBD1 (5 bases). Trimming cost V 0 bases and J 3 bases, with 21 bases left between them. CDR3 size: 19 residues. CDR1 is MNHEY, CDR2 SVGAGI, per germline. In nucleotides, the CDR3 is TGTGCCAGCAGTTACTCGGGGAAATCGGGTACAGGAACCAATCAGCCCCAGCATTTT. Its translation is CASSYSGKSGTGTNQPQHF.

The rearrangement links TRBV19 to TRBJ1-5, with TRBD1 as a possible D gene (6 bases). With 8 bases removed from V and 0 bases from J, the gap between germline ends came to 8 bases. Per germline, CDR1 LNHDA and CDR2 SQIVND (reference sequence). The CDR3 is made up of 13 amino acids. In DNA, the CDR3 is TGTGCCAGTGGGACACATAGCAATCAGCCCCAGCATTTT. Translated, it gives CASGTHSNQPQHF.

This clonotype was counted only a few times. The chain uses TRBV20-1 and TRBJ2-7; 10 bases match TRBD2. Germline CDR1 DFQATT, CDR2 SNEGSKA (reference sequence). V was pared by 7 bases and J by 9 bases, with 12 bases of the junction left unmatched. The CDR3 is made up of 13 amino acids. The CDR3: CSVFLASGRTQYF. The CDR3 DNA reads TGCAGTGTTTTTTTGGCTAGCGGGAGAACGCAGTACTTC.

Note on this clonotype: A much larger clone differs by one base, so this may be a read error. The rearrangement joins TRBV11-2 to TRBJ2-3, with a weak D call TRBD1 (5 bases). Germline CDR1 and CDR2: SGHAT and FQNNGV. CDR3 length equals 14 residues. V lost 3 bases, J lost 4 bases, and 11 bases lay in between. The CDR3 bases are TGTGCCAGCAGCTTCGAGGACAACGCAGATACGCAGTATTTT. Its translation is CASSFEDNADTQYF.

The chain couples TRBV7-2 to TRBJ2-5, with a tentative D call TRBD2 (6 bases). Germline loops: CDR1 SGHTA, CDR2 FQGNSA. V lost 3 bases and J 5 bases, leaving 19 bases between the germline ends. This CDR3 spans 16 amino acids. DNA of the CDR3: TGTGCCAGCAGCTTCCTGTTAGCGGCCGTAGGGGAGACCCAGTACTTC. Its protein is CASSFLLAAVGETQYF.

This clonotype was observed a single time. In nucleotides, the CDR3 is TGTGCCAGCAGCTTAATTGGCGGGACGAACACCATATATTTT. This sequence encodes CASSLIGGTNTIYF. The genes are TRBV7-3 and TRBJ1-3; weak D call: TRBD1 (5 bases). Germline CDR1 reads SGHTA; CDR2 reads FQGTGA. This CDR3 contains 14 residues. Trimming took off 1 base at V and 7 bases at J, with 11 bases between the two ends.

This clonotype has ten or more counts. This rearrangement joins TRBV7-9 to TRBJ1-1; D not certain. Germline V lookup: CDR1 SEHNR, CDR2 FQNEAQ (reference sequence). The V end was cut by 1 base, the J end by 0 bases, with 9 bases between. This CDR3 is 15 amino acids long. This CDR3 reads CASSLDRAMNTEAFF. The DNA of the CDR3 is TGTGCCAGCAGCTTAGATCGGGCAATGAACACTGAAGCTTTCTTT. The whole variable domain, remainder taken from reference TRBV7-9 and TRBJ1-1, is DTGVSQNPRHKITKRGQNVTFRCDPISEHNRLYWYRQTLGQGPEFLTYFQNEAQLEKSRLLSDRFSAERPKGSFSTLEIQRTEQGDSAMYLCASSLDRAMNTEAFFGQGTRLTVV.

This clonotype showed up just a few times. CDR3 in amino acids: CAISYDLYQETQHF. The CDR3 DNA follows: TGTGCCATCAGCTATGACTTGTACCAAGAGACCCAGCATTTT. This chain links TRBV10-3 with TRBJ1-5; no clear D gene. The V and J ends lost 6 bases and 11 bases respectively, with 20 bases between them. The CDR3 contains 14 residues. Germline V gene lookup returns CDR1 ENHRY and CDR2 SYGVKD.

This chain joins TRBV28 and TRBJ1-1; no firm D call. Trimming shortened V by 1 base and J by 0 bases, and 12 bases separated the two germline ends. CDR1 is MDHEN, CDR2 SYDVKM, per germline. The CDR3 covers 16 residues. CDR3 sequence (DNA): TGTGCCAGCAGTTTATCCCCGGACGGAATGAACACTGAAGCTTTCTTT. This encodes CASSLSPDGMNTEAFF.

As for this clonotype: The junction shows a germline mismatch at one end, possibly a read error. This chain joins TRBV7-2 and TRBJ1-2, with TRBD1 as a possible D gene (5 bases). There are 13 residues in the CDR3. Germline V gene sequence: CDR1 SGHTA, CDR2 FQGNSA. Written as DNA, the CDR3 is TGTGCCAGCAGCTTAGCGATTCGGGGACGATTCCTTTTC. It codes for CASSLAIRGRFLF.

This clonotype was seen at least ten times. This rearrangement joins TRBV9 to TRBJ2-2; tentative D call: TRBD1 (5 bases). V lost 3 bases and J 9 bases, leaving 6 bases between the germline ends. There are 11 residues in the CDR3. The germline CDR1 and CDR2 sequences are SGDLS and YYNGEE. This chain's CDR3 is CASSEGRELFF. The CDR3 DNA is TGTGCCAGCAGCGAGGGGAGGGAGCTGTTTTTT.

The chain recombines TRBV20-1 with TRBJ1-5; D perhaps matches TRBD1 (6 bases). Germline values: CDR1 DFQATT, CDR2 SNEGSKA (reference sequence). Trimming removed 6 bases at V and 2 bases at J, with 20 bases between. The CDR3 contains 16 residues. The CDR3 here is CSAPRGGASRNQPQHF. CDR3 bases: TGCAGTGCCCCCCGGGGGGGGGCGTCTCGCAATCAGCCCCAGCATTTT.

This clonotype was picked up many times. CDR3 DNA sequence: TGCGCCAGCAGTGAGTCGATGGTAGAGAATTCACCCCTCCACTTT. Translated: CASSESMVENSPLHF. The genes are TRBV10-1 and TRBJ1-6; D uncertain. Germline V gene data show CDR1 as WNHNN and CDR2 as SYGVQD (reference sequence). The CDR3 contains 15 residues. V lost 0 bases to trimming and J lost 7 bases, with 10 bases between them.

This clonotype showed up many times. The chain's CDR3 is CASITEDNYGYTF. Here the CDR3 DNA reads TGTGCCAGCATAACGGAGGACAACTATGGCTACACCTTC. This sequence joins TRBV27 and TRBJ1-2, with D unclear. Germline-derived CDR1 and CDR2 are MNHEY and SMNVEV (reference sequence). V lost 7 bases and J lost 2, with 11 bases in between. CDR3 size: 13 residues.

This clonotype was detected only a few times. The chain links TRBV12-3 or TRBV12-4 to TRBJ1-5, with TRBD1 matching 7 bases. Unmatched junction bases numbered 2, after V lost 6 bases and J lost 0 bases. The CDR3 covers 14 residues. CDR3 sequence reads: CASRQGNSNQPQHF. The CDR3 DNA sequence: TGTGCCAGCAGACAGGGGAATAGCAATCAGCCCCAGCATTTT.

This clonotype was recorded many times. The V call is TRBV30, the J call TRBJ1-3; D is undetermined. The V end was cut by 0 bases, the J end by 4 bases, with 10 bases between. CDR3 length: 14 residues. Germline V gives CDR1 GTSNPN, CDR2 SVGIG (reference sequence). CDR3 amino acids: CAWSVPDLGNTIYF. The CDR3 nucleotides are TGTGCCTGGAGTGTACCCGACTTGGGAAACACCATATATTTT.

This clonotype was seen only once. This sequence joins TRBV3-1 and TRBJ2-2; D remains ambiguous. Germline loops: CDR1 LGHDT, CDR2 YNNKEL (reference sequence). The V end was cut by 0 bases, the J end by 4 bases, with 6 bases between. This CDR3 has 14 residues. CDR3 bases: TGTGCCAGCAGCCAAGAGGTGAGCACCGGGGAGCTGTTTTTT. Translation gives CASSQEVSTGELFF.

V is TRBV20-1 and J is TRBJ1-2; D gene uncertain. Trimming pared 0 bases from V and 2 bases from J, leaving 7 bases between. The CDR3 totals 13 residues. Germline values: CDR1 DFQATT, CDR2 SNEGSKA (reference sequence). CDR3 nucleotide sequence: TGCAGTGCTAGAGAGCCAGGAAACTATGGCTACACCTTC. Protein product: CSAREPGNYGYTF.

The CDR3 DNA reads TGCGCCAGCAGCTTGGGACTAGCGGGAACGGTGGGGCAGTTCTTC. Amino acids: CASSLGLAGTVGQFF. This chain uses TRBV5-1 with TRBJ2-1; 11 positions agree with TRBD2. The CDR3 consists of 15 residues. The V and J ends lost 0 bases and 12 bases, in that order; junction bases with no gene match: 8. The germline V gene encodes CDR1 SGHRS and CDR2 YFSETQ.

CDR3 region: CSLQGDYEQYF. Written as DNA, the CDR3 is TGCAGCTTGCAGGGGGACTACGAGCAGTACTTC. The rearrangement links TRBV29-1 to TRBJ2-7, with TRBD1 matching over 7 bases. V lost 8 bases and J lost 3; bases outside the gene matches: 4. This CDR3 is built from 11 residues. CDR1 and CDR2 from the germline V gene are SQVTM and ANQGSEA.

This clonotype was detected ten times or more. One end of the junction does not line up with germline, which may come from a read error. The chain uses TRBV7-9 and TRBJ1-4; no definite D call. This CDR3 is built from 11 residues. Germline V gene data show CDR1 as SEHNR and CDR2 as FQNEAQ (reference sequence). CDR3 in DNA: TGCGCCAGCAGCAGCGGAGAAAAACTGTTTTTT. This codes for CASSSGEKLFF.